This T cell receptor beta chain comes out of a study of shared clonotypes between healthy human individuals. General study findings and limits: Larger estimated richness was generally recorded for naive subsets relative to memory subsets.

Remarks on this clone: Its antigen is still unknown.

V was cut by 0 bases and J by 2 bases, with 9 bases left in between. CDR1 SGHRS and CDR2 YFSETQ come from the germline V gene. This CDR3 region has 16 residues. Sorted-subset replicate PCR reactions were performed with around 200 ng DNA, corresponding to roughly 30,000 T cell genomes. Generated by immunoSEQ multiplex PCR, the TCRdb table keeps only in-frame clones and is missing some. The sample records under 2,500,000 clones, approximately 94% being singletons. The sequenced sample was naive CD4+ T cells sorted from blood. Described subset: CD45RA+ positively selected. The receptor comes from a man aged 18 to 30 in good health. The J gene is TRBJ1-6, the V gene TRBV5-1; weak D call: TRBD1 (5 bases). CDR3 DNA sequence: TGCGCCAGCAGCTTGGGCAGGGCCGCCTATAATTCACCCCTCCACTTT. Amino acids: CASSLGRAAYNSPLHF.